Listed below are T cell receptor beta chains from one sample, sequenced in a study of T cell repertoires in cytomegalovirus infection. What these receptors recognize is not known. TCRdb used MiXCR to reprocess the reads, holding one entry per CDR3 protein. The data show 200,000 to 250,000 distinct CDR3 sequences, about 40% seen once. Specimen: CD8+ T cells from cultured PBMCs, collected from culture after CMV antigen stimulation. These receptors were taken from a human donor in good health (CMV status not recorded). Some clones in this sample may be carry-over from other donors' samples. Both conserved end residues are part of each CDR3. A D gene is named only where the DNA matches it firmly. Part of the rows lack a size; the others show once, few, many or a class for expanded clones.

d_call	clone_size	v_call	j_call	cdr3_aa	cdr3_nt
-	few	TRBV7-2	TRBJ1-2	CASSYSSDNYGYTF	TGTGCCAGCAGCTATTCTTCAGATAACTATGGCTACACCTTC
-	-	TRBV28	TRBJ2-7	CASSFAGVGAGEQYF	TGTGCCAGCAGTTTCGCCGGGGTAGGGGCGGGCGAGCAGTACTTC
TRBD2	-	TRBV10-3	TRBJ2-7	CAIGAGDTYEQYF	TGTGCCATCGGAGCGGGGGACACCTACGAGCAGTACTTC
-	-	TRBV12-3/TRBV12-4	TRBJ2-1	CASSFDLGNEQFF	TGTGCCAGCAGTTTCGATTTGGGCAATGAGCAGTTCTTC
TRBD2	-	TRBV6-5	TRBJ2-3	CASSYLGGIGTDTQYF	TGTGCCAGCAGTTACTTGGGAGGGATTGGAACAGATACGCAGTATTTT
-	few	TRBV7-6	TRBJ2-4	CASSTPPDANIQYF	TGTGCCAGCAGCACTCCTCCGGATGCAAACATTCAGTACTTC
TRBD1	few	TRBV19	TRBJ1-5	CASSTWTGNQPQHF	TGTGCCAGTAGTACCTGGACAGGGAATCAGCCCCAGCATTTT
TRBD2	few	TRBV7-3	TRBJ2-3	CASSLRGTSVDTQYF	TGTGCCAGCAGCTTAAGGGGGACTAGCGTCGATACGCAGTATTTT
-	-	TRBV29-1	TRBJ1-2	CSVEDRLVYGYTF	TGCAGCGTTGAAGATCGACTGGTCTATGGCTACACCTTC
-	few	TRBV7-9	TRBJ1-2	CASSLIQALTSPSLRSYGYTF	TGTGCCAGCAGCTTAATACAAGCGTTGACCTCCCCCTCGTTACGGTCCTATGGCTACACCTTC
-	few	TRBV12-3/TRBV12-4	TRBJ1-1	CASSIMNTEAFF	TGTGCCAGCAGTATAATGAACACTGAAGCTTTCTTT
TRBD1	-	TRBV7-2	TRBJ1-1	CASRPRTGGNTEAFF	TGTGCCAGCAGACCCCGGACAGGGGGGAACACTGAAGCTTTCTTT
TRBD2	few	TRBV7-6	TRBJ2-1	CASSRLAGVINEQFF	TGTGCCAGCAGCCGACTAGCGGGGGTGATAAATGAGCAGTTCTTC
TRBD1	few	TRBV28	TRBJ1-1	CATRQGAWTEAFF	TGTGCCACCAGACAGGGGGCCTGGACTGAAGCTTTCTTT
-	few	TRBV13	TRBJ2-7	CASSWTGSYEQYF	TGTGCCAGCAGCTGGACGGGATCTTACGAGCAGTACTTC
-	-	TRBV27	TRBJ1-1	CASSLNRANTEAFF	TGTGCCAGCAGTTTGAACAGGGCGAACACTGAAGCTTTCTTT
-	-	TRBV20-1	TRBJ2-3	CSARDPQERSSRIGDTQYF	TGCAGTGCTAGAGATCCGCAGGAGAGGAGCAGTAGAATAGGAGATACGCAGTATTTT
-	few	TRBV11-2	TRBJ1-1	CASSFWRRLGHSTEAFF	TGTGCCAGCAGCTTTTGGCGGCGACTGGGACATAGCACTGAAGCTTTCTTT
-	-	TRBV27	TRBJ1-2	CASSFGGLGGYTF	TGTGCCAGCAGTTTCGGGGGGTTGGGCGGCTACACCTTC
-	once	TRBV25-1	TRBJ2-1	CASSQTVSYNEQFF	TGTGCCAGCAGTCAAACTGTCTCCTACAATGAGCAGTTCTTC
TRBD1	few	TRBV14	TRBJ1-2	CASSPGTGGSGYTF	TGTGCCAGCAGCCCCGGGACAGGGGGCTCTGGCTACACCTTC
TRBD2	-	TRBV20-1	TRBJ2-1	CSADPVGRGGSNEQFF	TGCAGTGCTGACCCGGTGGGGCGGGGGGGTAGCAATGAGCAGTTCTTC
-	-	TRBV7-2	TRBJ1-3	CASSTWGGGNTIYF	TGTGCCAGCAGCACCTGGGGAGGGGGAAACACCATATATTTT
TRBD2	-	TRBV12-3/TRBV12-4	TRBJ2-1	CASRSGTSYNEQFF	TGTGCCAGCAGGTCCGGGACTAGCTACAATGAGCAGTTCTTC
-	few	TRBV20-1	TRBJ1-1	CSASSPMNTEAFF	TGCAGTGCTAGCTCCCCTATGAACACTGAAGCTTTCTTT
-	-	TRBV29-1	TRBJ1-5	CSVARGLGQPQHF	TGCAGCGTTGCGAGGGGTTTGGGTCAGCCCCAGCATTTT
TRBD1	few	TRBV25-1	TRBJ2-7	CASSGPDRGIDEQYF	TGTGCCAGCAGTGGTCCGGACAGGGGGATCGACGAGCAGTACTTC
-	many	TRBV7-9	TRBJ2-7	CASSLVSGTSPYEQYF	TGTGCCAGCAGCTTAGTTTCCGGGACCTCACCCTACGAGCAGTACTTC
-	-	TRBV7-9	TRBJ2-3	CASSPPTGSTDTQYF	TGTGCCAGCAGCCCCCCTACAGGAAGCACAGATACGCAGTATTTT
TRBD1	-	TRBV5-1	TRBJ1-1	CASSRDRGTTEAFF	TGCGCCAGCAGCAGGGACAGGGGGACCACTGAAGCTTTCTTT
TRBD2	few	TRBV12-3/TRBV12-4	TRBJ2-1	CASSLSVAGREQFF	TGTGCCAGCAGTTTATCAGTAGCGGGAAGGGAGCAGTTCTTC
TRBD2	few	TRBV7-9	TRBJ2-1	CASSEASGRREEQFF	TGTGCCAGCAGCGAGGCTAGCGGGAGGCGCGAGGAGCAGTTCTTC